Sequencing of this T cell receptor beta chain was carried out in a study of identical twins. TCRdb redid the calling of the 5' RACE reads with MiXCR, one entry per CDR3 protein. The sample records some 660,000 distinct CDR3 sequences, less than 10% being singletons. The ends were cut back, 3 bases at V and 7 bases at J, with 12 bases in the middle. This CDR3 has 13 residues. The same specimen was also included in a second study, on yellow fever vaccine responses in identical twins.

This receptor was identified in a young woman in good health. This chain connects TRBV12-3 or TRBV12-4 to TRBJ1-1, with D uncertain. The sequencing input was PBMCs. CDR3 nucleotides: TGTGCCAGCAGTTTTCGCGGCAGCGGTGAAGCTTTCTTT. As protein: CASSFRGSGEAFF.